This TCR beta chain was retrieved from a study of T cells in Graves' hyperthyroidism and ophthalmopathy. There were TCR beta CDR3 regions amplified from RNA transcripts. An initial round of RT-PCR targeting the TCR CDR3 relied on the HTBI primer set. TCRdb recomputed calls from the multiplex PCR reads with MiXCR, one row per CDR3 protein. Here the sample spans some 440,000 distinct CDR3 sequences, 15% to 18% being singletons. This clonotype has ten or more counts. CDR1 and CDR2 (germline): SEHNR, FQNEAQ (reference sequence). The CDR3 consists of 15 residues. V was pared by 5 bases and J by 5 bases, with 10 bases of the junction left unmatched.

The sample taken for sequencing was blood. The clonotype comes from a woman under 30 with Graves' hyperthyroidism. The gene calls are TRBV7-9 and TRBJ1-2; 8 nucleotides line up with TRBD1. This CDR3 is CASSDSRQGAYGYTF. CDR3 DNA sequence: TGTGCCAGCAGCGACTCTAGGCAGGGGGCGTATGGCTACACCTTC.